The 14 T cell receptor beta chains below were found in one sample sequenced in a study of T cell clonality in common variable immunodeficiency. Repertoires were generated with immunoSEQ multiplex PCR, while TCRdb's copy carries only in-frame clones and drops some. The data show around 42,000 clones, with none appearing a single time. Sequenced sample: peripheral blood mononuclear cells. These TCRs come from a person between 18 and 69 years old in good health.

In its sample, this clone was seen many times. The observed sequence ends 3 residues before the CDR3 terminus, with the missing tail filled in from the germline J gene. The chain couples TRBV5-4 to TRBJ2-3; 8 bases agree with TRBD2. J lost 0 bases, V lost 0 bases, and 3 bases had no gene match. Looked up from germline, CDR1 is SGHNT and CDR2 is YYREEE (reference sequence). The CDR3 totals 16 residues. The CDR3 protein is CASSLEASGSTDTQYF. Incomplete CDR3 DNA: TGTGCCAGCAGCTTGGAGGCTAGCGGGAGCACAGATACG.

This clone has ten or more counts. The CDR3 end is not reached by the read, which stops 3 residues before it; the germline J gene fills it in. J is TRBJ2-3 and V is TRBV5-4; 7 bases are shared with TRBD2. Germline V gene sequence: CDR1 SGHNT, CDR2 YYREEE (reference sequence). J gave up 4 bases and V 4 bases, and 9 bases lay outside the gene matches. The CDR3 extends over 15 amino acids. The CDR3 is CASSNSGKAPDTQYF. The covered CDR3 bases are TGTGCCAGCAGCAACAGCGGGAAGGCCCCAGATACG.

This clone was picked up many times. The read gets to within 3 residues of the CDR3 end, and the germline J gene fills in the rest. The genes are TRBV20-1 and TRBJ1-3; 9 bases are a match to TRBD1. V shed 6 bases, J shed 2 bases, and the junction held 5 bases outside the gene matches. Germline CDR1 DFQATT, CDR2 SNEGSKA (reference sequence). The CDR3 totals 14 residues. CDR3 sequence: CSALDRGPGNTIYF. CDR3 bases read: TGCAGTGCGCTGGACAGGGGTCCTGGAAACACC.

This clone was counted at least ten times. The read halts 3 residues ahead of the CDR3 end, with the missing end drawn from the germline J gene. The chain carries TRBV20-1 and TRBJ2-2; 7 bases align to TRBD2. The CDR3 covers 14 residues. The trim removed 3 bases at V and 5 bases at J, leaving 6 bases unmatched. Germline assignment: CDR1 DFQATT and CDR2 SNEGSKA (reference sequence). The CDR3 spells CSASAGEGTGELFF. Incomplete CDR3 DNA: TGCAGTGCTAGTGCGGGGGAAGGGACCGGGGAG.

This clone appeared many times. Coverage ceases 3 residues before the CDR3 finishes, and the germline J gene fills in the end. V and J are TRBV7-3 and TRBJ2-4, with 7 bases matching TRBD1. This CDR3 has 18 amino acids. The germline V gene has CDR1 SGHTA and CDR2 FQGTGA. V was clipped by 0 bases and J by 0 bases; unmatched bases: 8. The CDR3 sequence is CASSLTGTATLAKNIQYF. CDR3 bases read: TGTGCCAGCAGCTTAACCGGGACAGCGACCTTAGCCAAAAACATT.

By proportion, this clone is medium-sized. The CDR3 extends 3 residues past the end of the read, so its final part is completed from the germline J gene. The genes are TRBV24-1 and TRBJ2-2, with TRBD1 identical over 9 bases. CDR1 is KGHDR and CDR2 is SFDVKD in the germline V gene. The CDR3 loop spans 18 amino acids. V shed 2 bases, J shed 0 bases, and the junction held 6 bases outside the gene matches. CDR3 DNA, as far as it was read: TGTGCCACCAGTGATTATCCGGGACAGGGCCCGAACACCGGGGAG. This codes for CATSDYPGQGPNTGE. The CDR3 in its entirety is CATSDYPGQGPNTGELFF.

This clone was observed many times. The read halts 3 residues ahead of the CDR3 end, with the missing end drawn from the germline J gene. The V and J genes are TRBV2 and TRBJ1-5, with D tentatively TRBD1 (5 bases). Germline CDR1 is SNHLY and CDR2 is FYNNEI. Trimming stripped 7 bases from V and 2 bases from J, with 15 bases between. The length of the CDR3 is 15 residues. Incomplete CDR3 DNA: TGTGCCAGCACCTCCGGCAGGGTTGGCAATCAGCCC. Translating it yields CASTSGRVGNQP. The full CDR3 reads CASTSGRVGNQPQHF.

This clone showed up just a few times. The read falls 3 residues short of the CDR3 end, and the missing part is taken from the germline J gene. The chain is built from TRBV7-9 and TRBJ1-2; a possible D gene is TRBD1 (5 bases). This CDR3 has 15 residues. The germline V gene has CDR1 SEHNR and CDR2 FQNEAQ (reference sequence). CDR3 DNA (partial): TGTGCCAGCAGCCCCATGGGGGGGGTCACAGATACC. It yields the protein CASSPMGGVTDT. The whole CDR3 reads CASSPMGGVTDTYTF.

There are many counts of this clone. CDR3 bases read: TGTGCCAGCAGTTTATTAGCGGGAATCTACGAG. Translation: CASSLLAGIYE. The CDR3 reads in full as CASSLLAGIYEQYF. This sequence joins TRBV6-2 or TRBV6-3 and TRBJ2-7, with 8 bases that match TRBD2. The read ends 3 residues shy of where the CDR3 ends; the end is completed using the germline J gene. Germline V CDR1 and CDR2: MNHEY, SVGEGT. V was pared by 4 bases and J by 3 bases, with 5 bases of the junction left unmatched. This CDR3 has 14 residues.

The table lists this clone with many counts. The CDR3 is cut off 3 residues early in the read; its end comes from the germline J gene. The V gene is TRBV20-1, the J gene TRBJ2-7; 9 nucleotides align to TRBD2. CDR3 size: 17 residues. Unmatched junction bases numbered 19, after V lost 4 bases and J lost 6 bases. Germline assignment: CDR1 DFQATT and CDR2 SNEGSKA (reference sequence). CDR3: CSANALGLAPRPGEQYF. The CDR3 DNA, read in part, is TGCAGTGCTAACGCGTTGGGACTAGCCCCCCGGCCGGGCGAG.

Ten or more counts support this clone. The read gets to within 3 residues of the CDR3 end, and the germline J gene fills in the rest. The chain recombines TRBV5-4 with TRBJ1-2; a weak D match, TRBD1 (6 bases). The V gene's germline CDR1 is SGHNT and CDR2 YYREEE (reference sequence). The CDR3 length is 13 residues. V shed 3 bases and J shed 6 bases, with 12 bases lying between them. The DNA read from the CDR3 is TGTGCCAGCAGCTCTACAGGGAGGAATGGC. Protein: CASSSTGRNG. The whole CDR3 sequence is CASSSTGRNGYTF. Together with reference TRBV5-4 and TRBJ1-2, the CDR3 gives the full variable domain: ETGVTQSPTHLIKTRGQQVTLRCSSQSGHNTVSWYQQALGQGPQFIFQYYREEENGRGNFPPRFSGLQFPNYSSELNVNALELDDSALYLCASSSTGRNGYTFGSGTRLTVV.

This clone was seen at least ten times. The read terminates 3 residues ahead of where the CDR3 ends, so the germline J gene completes it. V and J are TRBV19 and TRBJ1-1, with D unclear. With 5 bases removed from V and 4 bases from J, the gap between germline ends came to 11 bases. Germline loops: CDR1 LNHDA, CDR2 SQIVND (reference sequence). The CDR3 extends over 13 amino acids. The sequenced part of the CDR3 DNA is TGTGCCAGTAGTTCCGGTAGTGGCACTGAA. It codes for CASSSGSGTE. From start to end, the CDR3 is CASSSGSGTEAFF.

Many counts were recorded for this clone. The read ends 3 residues shy of where the CDR3 ends; the end is completed using the germline J gene. The chain links TRBV19 to TRBJ2-7; D uncertain. The germline V gene encodes CDR1 LNHDA and CDR2 SQIVND (reference sequence). V dropped 5 bases and J dropped 0 bases, with 8 bases sitting between them. The CDR3 has 13 amino acids. The CDR3 bases that were read are TGTGCCAGTAGTCCCCCAGTCTCCTACGAG. Translated: CASSPPVSYE. The whole CDR3 is CASSPPVSYEQYF.

This clone was counted at least ten times. The DNA ends 3 residues before the CDR3 does, and the rest of the CDR3 is filled in from the germline J gene. The J gene is TRBJ2-1, the V gene TRBV7-3, with D tentatively TRBD1 (7 bases). V lost 8 bases to trimming and J lost 6 bases, with 14 bases between them. Germline CDR1 reads SGHTA; CDR2 reads FQGTGA. The CDR3 spans 13 residues. The CDR3 protein is CASGRGRGNEQFF. The covered CDR3 bases are TGTGCCAGCGGTAGGGGGCGGGGCAATGAG.